This T cell receptor beta chain appears in the sequencing data of a study of CD8 T cells in Susac syndrome. The V and J ends lost 2 bases and 0 bases respectively, with 9 bases between them. Germline V gives CDR1 SQVTM, CDR2 ANQGSEA. CDR3 size: 14 residues. Random hexamers were used to reverse transcribe about 0.5 to 1 ug of RNA. TCRdb reanalysed the immunoSEQ multiplex PCR reads using MiXCR and keeps one entry per CDR3 protein. The data contain fewer than 150,000 distinct CDR3 sequences, 90% to 95% of them singletons. The rearrangement links TRBV29-1 to TRBJ2-3; unclear D gene. This clonotype originated in a human donor in good health. Source material: CD4+ T cells from PBMCs. The CDR3 sequence: CSVESPPSTDTQYF. DNA of the CDR3: TGCAGCGTTGAATCACCCCCTAGCACAGATACGCAGTATTTT.